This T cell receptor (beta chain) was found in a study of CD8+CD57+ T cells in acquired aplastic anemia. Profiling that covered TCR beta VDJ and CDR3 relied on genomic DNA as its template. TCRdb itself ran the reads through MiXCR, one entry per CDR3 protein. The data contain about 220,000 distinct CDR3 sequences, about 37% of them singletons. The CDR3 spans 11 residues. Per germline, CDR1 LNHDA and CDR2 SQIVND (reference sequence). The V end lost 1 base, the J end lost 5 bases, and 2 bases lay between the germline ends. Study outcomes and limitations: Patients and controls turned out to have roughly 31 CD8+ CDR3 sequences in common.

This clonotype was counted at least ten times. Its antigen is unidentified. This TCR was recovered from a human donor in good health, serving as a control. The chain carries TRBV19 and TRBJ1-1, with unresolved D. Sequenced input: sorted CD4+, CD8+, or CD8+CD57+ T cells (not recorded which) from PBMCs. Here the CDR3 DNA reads TGTGCCAGTAGTATAGGAACTGAAGCTTTCTTT. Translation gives CASSIGTEAFF.